This TCR beta chain is drawn from a study of cytomegalovirus exposure and HLA in healthy donors. This clone was seen only a few times. Its antigen is currently unknown. The study ran its PCR with 60 Vbeta and 13 Jbeta primers. Method: immunoSEQ multiplex PCR; TCRdb's copy keeps in-frame clones and lacks some. The data show 200,000 to 250,000 clones, with about 80% seen just once and around 15% held by the top ten. CDR3 length: 11 residues. With 2 bases removed from V and 8 bases from J, the gap between germline ends came to 7 bases. Germline assignment: CDR1 DFQATT and CDR2 SNEGSKA (reference sequence). General study findings and limits: Among TCR beta chains of equal frequency, HLA-associated ones were more clonally expanded in a later analysis. A later analysis linked a missense variant in DCLRE1C to the trimming of TCR beta V and J genes.

The sequenced sample was PBMCs. This rearrangement joins TRBV20-1 to TRBJ2-1, with D possibly being TRBD1 (5 bases). This TCR came from a man aged 40-55 years in good health and CMV-seronegative. CDR3 sequence reads: CSARQGYEQFF. As DNA, the CDR3 is TGCAGTGCTAGACAGGGATATGAGCAGTTCTTC.